This T cell receptor beta chain was documented in a study of a mutant IDH1 vaccine in newly diagnosed glioma. At the level of the study: Prior therapy was radiotherapy, temozolomide, or both; most received both.

Noted time point: baseline, week 1 (first vaccination visit). Treatment denoted: pre-vaccination baseline after standard-of-care therapy. Measured with immunoSEQ multiplex PCR; TCRdb has only the in-frame clones, and not every one. The sample has roughly 70,000 clones; around 82% are singletons. The CDR3 covers 12 residues. The V end lost 1 base, the J end lost 6 bases, and 7 bases lay between the germline ends. Germline assignment: CDR1 SGHVS and CDR2 FNYEAQ. A word on this clone: No antigen is known for it.

Whole-study findings and limits: Detectable vaccine-induced immune responses arose in roughly 93% of patients.

This TCR came from a woman aged 18-29 years with glioma. Some clones in this sample may be carry-over from other donors' samples. V is TRBV7-6 and J is TRBJ2-7, with D perhaps assigned TRBD1 or TRBD2 (5 bases each). This specimen consisted of peripheral blood mononuclear cells (PBMCs), obtained from a glioma patient treated with radiotherapy, temozolomide or both. CDR3 sequence (DNA): TGTGCCAGCAGCTTAGGGGGACGCGAGCAGTACTTC. Residues: CASSLGGREQYF.